A selection of T cell receptor beta chains follows, all from one sample in a study of blood T cells in healthy people across ages. TCRdb used MiXCR to reprocess the 5' RACE reads, holding one entry per CDR3 protein. The sample includes 850,000 to 1,300,000 distinct CDR3 sequences, 40% to 45% of them seen just once. Sequences were obtained from blood. The receptors here all came from an older woman in good health. CDR3s include the opening cysteine and the closing phenylalanine or tryptophan. D genes are given only for firm matches. Size is stated for part of the rows, as once, few or many counts, or as a class when the clone is expanded.

CDR3	DNA	J	size	V	D
CASSQESATGSYNEQFF	TGTGCCAGCAGCCAAGAGTCTGCTACCGGGTCCTACAATGAGCAGTTCTTC	TRBJ2-1	few	TRBV4-2	.
CASSQWTSGISNEQFF	TGCGCCAGCAGCCAATGGACTAGCGGGATATCCAATGAGCAGTTCTTC	TRBJ2-1	.	TRBV4-1	TRBD2
CSVSYRTGKNIQYF	TGCAGCGTGTCTTATAGGACAGGCAAAAACATTCAGTACTTC	TRBJ2-4	few	TRBV29-1	TRBD1
CASSVGTSGKPAYEQYF	TGTGCCAGCAGCGTAGGGACTAGCGGGAAGCCGGCGTACGAGCAGTACTTC	TRBJ2-7	few	TRBV9	TRBD2
CASSHPRVEQFF	TGTGCCAGCAGCCACCCCCGTGTTGAGCAGTTCTTC	TRBJ2-1	.	TRBV14	.
CASSQRDRASYEQYF	TGTGCCAGCAGCCAGAGGGACAGGGCATCCTACGAGCAGTACTTC	TRBJ2-7	once	TRBV3-1	TRBD1
CASSPLFDRGTYEQYF	TGTGCCAGCAGCCCCCTGTTTGATCGGGGTACCTACGAGCAGTACTTC	TRBJ2-7	.	TRBV7-8	.
CASSPYELLAGVGETQYF	TGTGCCAGCAGCCCTTATGAGTTACTAGCGGGAGTGGGAGAGACCCAGTACTTC	TRBJ2-5	.	TRBV7-6	TRBD2
CASSLDTSITDTQYF	TGTGCCAGCAGCTTAGATACGTCAATCACAGATACGCAGTATTTT	TRBJ2-3	.	TRBV11-2	.
CSATGLAGSYNEQYF	TGCAGTGCAACGGGACTAGCGGGATCCTACAATGAGCAGTACTTC	TRBJ2-5	.	TRBV20-1	TRBD2
CASSQGTGALEQYF	TGTGCCAGCAGCCAAGGGACAGGGGCCTTGGAGCAGTACTTC	TRBJ2-5	.	TRBV3-1	TRBD1
CASSPGTDRGWVYEQYF	TGTGCCAGCAGCCCGGGAACGGACAGGGGGTGGGTTTACGAGCAGTACTTC	TRBJ2-7	few	TRBV28	TRBD1
CASSIPGLGIDTQYF	TGTGCCAGCAGCATACCGGGACTAGGCATAGATACGCAGTATTTT	TRBJ2-3	.	TRBV21-1	.
CASSFGQPNTEAFF	TGTGCCAGCAGTTTTGGCCAGCCGAACACTGAAGCTTTCTTT	TRBJ1-1	.	TRBV12-3/TRBV12-4	.
CASSPDWDNEQFF	TGTGCCAGCAGTCCAGACTGGGATAATGAGCAGTTCTTC	TRBJ2-1	.	TRBV27	.
CASSVDGREGNEQYF	TGTGCCAGCAGCGTAGATGGGCGGGAGGGTAATGAGCAGTACTTC	TRBJ2-5	few	TRBV9	TRBD2
CSADLGPSGRRNEQFF	TGCAGTGCTGACCTCGGGCCTAGCGGGAGGCGAAATGAGCAGTTCTTC	TRBJ2-1	.	TRBV20-1	TRBD2
CASAARRGTNEKLFF	TGCGCCAGCGCAGCCCGGAGGGGCACTAATGAAAAACTGTTTTTT	TRBJ1-4	once	TRBV5-1	.
CASSQERLGTSGRTAADTQYF	TGCGCCAGCAGCCAAGAACGTCTGGGGACTAGCGGGAGGACCGCCGCAGATACGCAGTATTTT	TRBJ2-3	.	TRBV4-1	TRBD2
CASSLIAGMRETQYF	TGTGCCAGCAGCTTGATAGCGGGAATGAGGGAGACCCAGTACTTC	TRBJ2-5	few	TRBV11-2	TRBD2
CASGQSNSPLHF	TGTGCCAGTGGACAGTCAAATTCACCCCTCCACTTT	TRBJ1-6	.	TRBV6-5	.
CATSINRAGVSPLHF	TGTGCCACCAGCATTAACAGGGCGGGGGTATCACCCCTCCACTTT	TRBJ1-6	.	TRBV15	.
CASSLASAGISSYNEQFF	TGTGCCAGCAGCTTAGCGAGTGCGGGAATAAGCTCCTACAATGAGCAGTTCTTC	TRBJ2-1	few	TRBV7-2	.
CASSSGQGLSYEQYF	TGTGCCAGCAGTTCGGGACAGGGGCTTTCCTACGAGCAGTACTTC	TRBJ2-7	.	TRBV27	TRBD1
CASSLADPEGSYEQYF	TGCGCCAGCAGCTTGGCGGACCCCGAGGGCTCCTACGAGCAGTACTTC	TRBJ2-7	few	TRBV5-1	.
CASSPRDITSYEQYF	TGTGCCAGCAGCCCGAGGGACATAACATCCTACGAGCAGTACTTC	TRBJ2-7	few	TRBV7-9	.
CASSPSEGTANYGYTF	TGTGCCAGCAGCCCATCTGAGGGGACCGCTAACTATGGCTACACCTTC	TRBJ1-2	.	TRBV6-5	.
CASSYATLYQETQYF	TGCGCCAGCAGCTATGCCACTCTGTACCAAGAGACCCAGTACTTC	TRBJ2-5	.	TRBV5-1	.
CASSVEATSADTQYF	TGTGCCAGCAGTGTAGAGGCGACTTCCGCAGATACGCAGTATTTT	TRBJ2-3	.	TRBV2	.
CSTPRVRIPETQYF	TGCAGTACTCCGCGGGTCAGGATCCCAGAGACCCAGTACTTC	TRBJ2-5	.	TRBV20-1	.
CASSGTTYSTDTQYF	TGTGCCAGCTCTGGGACGACTTATAGCACAGATACGCAGTATTTT	TRBJ2-3	few	TRBV12-3/TRBV12-4	.